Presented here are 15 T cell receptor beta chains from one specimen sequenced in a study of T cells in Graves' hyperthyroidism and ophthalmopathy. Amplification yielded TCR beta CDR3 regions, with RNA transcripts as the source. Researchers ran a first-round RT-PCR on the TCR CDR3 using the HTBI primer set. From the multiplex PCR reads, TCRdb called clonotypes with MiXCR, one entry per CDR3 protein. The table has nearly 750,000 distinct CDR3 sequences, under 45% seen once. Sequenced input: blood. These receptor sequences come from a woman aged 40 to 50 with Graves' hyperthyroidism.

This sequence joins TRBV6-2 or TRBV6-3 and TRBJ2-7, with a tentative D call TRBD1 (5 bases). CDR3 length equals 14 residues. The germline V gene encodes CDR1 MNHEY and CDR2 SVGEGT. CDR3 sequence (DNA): TGTGCTCACCGCACAGGACCAAACTCCTACGAGCAGTACTTC. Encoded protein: CAHRTGPNSYEQYF.

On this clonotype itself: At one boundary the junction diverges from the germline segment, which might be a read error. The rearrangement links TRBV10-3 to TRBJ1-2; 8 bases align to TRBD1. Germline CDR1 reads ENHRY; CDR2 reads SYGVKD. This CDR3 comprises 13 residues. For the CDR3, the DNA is TGTGCCATCAGTGTGACAGGGGACTATGACTACACCTTC. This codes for CAISVTGDYDYTF.

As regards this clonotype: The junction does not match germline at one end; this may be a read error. The CDR3 sequence: CASSGTGGGNIIYF. CDR3 coding DNA: TGTGCCAGCTCCGGGACAGGAGGGGGAAACATCATATATTTT. The rearrangement joins TRBV19 to TRBJ1-3; 8 bases are shared with TRBD1. Germline V CDR1 and CDR2: LNHDA, SQIVND (reference sequence). This CDR3 is 14 amino acids long.

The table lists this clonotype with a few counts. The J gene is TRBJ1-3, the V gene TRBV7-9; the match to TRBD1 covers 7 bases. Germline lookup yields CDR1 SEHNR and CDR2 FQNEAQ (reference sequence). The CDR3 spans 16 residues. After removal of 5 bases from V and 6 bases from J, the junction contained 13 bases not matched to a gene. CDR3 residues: CASSTRQGPQENTIYF. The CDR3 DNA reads TGTGCCAGCAGCACACGACAGGGCCCCCAGGAAAACACCATATATTTT.

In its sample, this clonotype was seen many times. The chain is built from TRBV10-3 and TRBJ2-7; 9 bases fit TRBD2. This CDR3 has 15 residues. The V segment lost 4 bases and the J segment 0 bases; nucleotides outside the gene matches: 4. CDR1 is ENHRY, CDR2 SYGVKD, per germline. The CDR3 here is CAISGRREGSYEQYF. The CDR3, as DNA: TGTGCCATCAGTGGACGGCGGGAGGGCTCCTACGAGCAGTACTTC.

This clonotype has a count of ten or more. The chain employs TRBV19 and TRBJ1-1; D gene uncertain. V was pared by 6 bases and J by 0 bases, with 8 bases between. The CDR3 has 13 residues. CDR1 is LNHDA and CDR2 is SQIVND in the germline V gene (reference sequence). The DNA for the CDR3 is TGTGCCAGTAGAAGCCCACTGAACACTGAAGCTTTCTTT. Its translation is CASRSPLNTEAFF.

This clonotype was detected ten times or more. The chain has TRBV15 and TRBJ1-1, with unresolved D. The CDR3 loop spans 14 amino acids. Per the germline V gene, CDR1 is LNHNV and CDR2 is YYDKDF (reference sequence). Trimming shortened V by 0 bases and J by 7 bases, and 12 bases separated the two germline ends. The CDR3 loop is CATSRERHVDEAFF. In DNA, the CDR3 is TGTGCCACCAGCAGAGAACGGCATGTTGATGAAGCTTTCTTT.

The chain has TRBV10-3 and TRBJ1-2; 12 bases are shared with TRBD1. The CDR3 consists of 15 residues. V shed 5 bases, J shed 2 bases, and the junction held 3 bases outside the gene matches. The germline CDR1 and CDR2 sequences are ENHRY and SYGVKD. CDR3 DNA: TGTGCCATCAGTACCGGGACAGGGGGCAACTATGGCTACACCTTC. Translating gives CAISTGTGGNYGYTF.

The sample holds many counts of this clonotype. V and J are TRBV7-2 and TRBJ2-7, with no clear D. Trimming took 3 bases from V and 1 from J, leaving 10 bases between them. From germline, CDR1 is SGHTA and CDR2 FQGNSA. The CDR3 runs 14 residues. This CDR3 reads CASSFEPASYEQYF. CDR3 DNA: TGTGCCAGCAGCTTCGAACCCGCATCCTACGAGCAGTACTTC.

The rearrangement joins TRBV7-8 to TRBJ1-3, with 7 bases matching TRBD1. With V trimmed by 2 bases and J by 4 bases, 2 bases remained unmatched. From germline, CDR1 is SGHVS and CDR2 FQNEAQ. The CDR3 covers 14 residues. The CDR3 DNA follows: TGTGCCAGCAGCTTAAACAGGGGAGGAAACACCATATATTTT. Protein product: CASSLNRGGNTIYF.

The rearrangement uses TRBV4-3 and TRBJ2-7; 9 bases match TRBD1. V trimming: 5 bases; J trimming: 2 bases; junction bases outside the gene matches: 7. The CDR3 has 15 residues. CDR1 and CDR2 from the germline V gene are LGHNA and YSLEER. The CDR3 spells CASSYGQGIPYEQYF. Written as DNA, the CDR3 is TGCGCCAGCAGCTACGGACAGGGGATACCCTACGAGCAGTACTTC.

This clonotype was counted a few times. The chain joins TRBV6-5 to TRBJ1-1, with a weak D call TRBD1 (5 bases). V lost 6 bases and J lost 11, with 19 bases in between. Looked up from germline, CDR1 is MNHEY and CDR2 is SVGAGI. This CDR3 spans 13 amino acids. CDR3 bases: TGTGCCAGCAGCGTAAAAACAGGCCACCCTGCTTTCTTT. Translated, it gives CASSVKTGHPAFF.

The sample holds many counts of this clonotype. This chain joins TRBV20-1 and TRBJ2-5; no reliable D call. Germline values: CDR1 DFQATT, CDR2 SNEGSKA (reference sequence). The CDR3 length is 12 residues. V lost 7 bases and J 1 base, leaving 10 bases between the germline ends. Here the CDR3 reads CSVKGFQETQYF. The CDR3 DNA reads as TGCAGTGTGAAGGGATTCCAAGAGACCCAGTACTTC.

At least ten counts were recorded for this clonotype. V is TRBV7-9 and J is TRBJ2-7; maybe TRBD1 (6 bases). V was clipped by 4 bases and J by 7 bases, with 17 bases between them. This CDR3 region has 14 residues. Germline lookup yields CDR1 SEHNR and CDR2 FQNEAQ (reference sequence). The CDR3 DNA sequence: TGTGCCAGCAGCTCCCGAGGACAGTCCCTGGAGCAGTACTTC. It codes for CASSSRGQSLEQYF.

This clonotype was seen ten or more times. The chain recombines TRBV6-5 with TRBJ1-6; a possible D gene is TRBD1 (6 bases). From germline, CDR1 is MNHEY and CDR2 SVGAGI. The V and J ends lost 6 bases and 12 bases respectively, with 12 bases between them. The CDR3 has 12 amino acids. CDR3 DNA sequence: TGTGCCAGCAGCAGGGGTTCTAGACCCCTCCACTTT. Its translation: CASSRGSRPLHF.